These 2 T cell receptor beta chains were all obtained from the same sample, sequenced in a study of blood T cell repertoires in COVID-19 (dated by TCRdb to about 2020). The receptor library was made with the immunoSEQ multiplex PCR assay. TCRdb took over this immuneACCESS table, retaining in-frame rearrangements with V and J assigned. Such tables are incomplete; in checked studies, under half of the missing clones stem from an unresolved V gene, and the remainder is unexplained. This sample holds a few hundred thousand clones; about 90% were observed only once. The biggest ten clones account for less than 3.5% of the sample. Sequencing was carried out using peripheral blood. These receptor sequences come from a young woman with COVID-19, enrolled during active disease.

The chain has TRBV5-1 and TRBJ2-6, with no clear D. The CDR3 has 16 residues. The germline V and J ends were trimmed by 3 bases and 0 bases, with 10 bases remaining between them. Germline CDR1 SGHRS, CDR2 YFSETQ. The CDR3 region is CASSYRLGSGANVLTF. CDR3 sequence (DNA): TGCGCCAGCAGCTACCGACTGGGCTCTGGGGCCAACGTCCTGACTTTC.

The chain uses TRBV6-5 and TRBJ2-7; TRBD1 aligns across 9 bases. The CDR3 runs 13 residues. V gave up 6 bases and J gave up 3 bases; unmatched junction bases: 3. Germline V gene lookup returns CDR1 MNHEY and CDR2 SVGAGI. CDR3 in DNA: TGTGCCAGCAGACCGGGACAGGGCTACGAGCAGTACTTC. Its translation is CASRPGQGYEQYF.